These 7 T cell receptor beta chains came from one sample sequenced in a study of blood T cell repertoires in COVID-19. Clones were read by immunoSEQ multiplex PCR, and TCRdb kept only the in-frame ones, dropping some. The sample shows around 150,000 clones, under 90% of them seen only once. Sequenced input: peripheral blood. These receptors were taken from a woman in her fifties or sixties with active or convalescent COVID-19.

The genes are TRBV6-6 and TRBJ2-7, with TRBD1 matching over 8 bases. This CDR3 comprises 14 residues. Per germline, CDR1 MNHNY and CDR2 SVGAGI (reference sequence). J gave up 6 bases and V 5 bases, and 9 bases lay outside the gene matches. CDR3 coding DNA: TGTGCCAGCAGTCTCTGGGCAGGGGGCGCCGAGCAGTACTTC. Its protein product is CASSLWAGGAEQYF.

This chain joins TRBV11-3 and TRBJ1-1, with no clear D. The V gene lost 1 base and the J gene lost 5 bases, with 11 bases spanning the gap. In germline, CDR1 is SGHNT, CDR2 YENEEA. This CDR3 is built from 14 residues. The CDR3 DNA follows: TGTGCCAGCAGCTTAGGCCCCTCCGGGACTGAAGCTTTCTTT. This translates into CASSLGPSGTEAFF. Full variable domain (remainder filled in from reference TRBV11-3 and TRBJ1-1): EAGVVQSPRYKIIEKKQPVAFWCNPISGHNTLYWYLQNLGQGPELLIRYENEEAVDDSQLPKDRFSAERLKGVDSTLKIQPAELGDSAVYLCASSLGPSGTEAFFGQGTRLTVV.

The chain is built from TRBV6-4 and TRBJ2-3; 11 nucleotides line up with TRBD1. The germline gives CDR1 MRHNA, CDR2 SNTAGT. CDR3 length: 16 residues. V shed 2 bases and J 5 bases; nucleotides not matched to a gene: 6. The CDR3 sequence is CASSDRDRGTVDTQYF. The CDR3 DNA reads as TGTGCCAGCAGTGACCGGGACAGGGGGACGGTAGATACGCAGTATTTT.

The count of this clone is one. The V call is TRBV5-5, the J call TRBJ1-2, with TRBD1 matching 8 bases. The germline V gene has CDR1 SGHKS and CDR2 YYEKEE (reference sequence). The CDR3 runs to 16 residues. J was trimmed by 3 bases and V by 2 bases; bases with no gene match: 9. The CDR3 coding sequence is TGTGCCAGCAGCTTTTTGACAGGGGTGGCGGACTATGGCTACACCTTC. Residues: CASSFLTGVADYGYTF.

This chain uses TRBV5-3 with TRBJ2-5, with D uncertain. TRBV5-3 is an ORF, and what it does is uncertain. V lost 2 bases to trimming and J lost 6 bases, with 2 bases between them. The CDR3 runs to 10 residues. CDR3 bases: TGTGCCAGAAGCTTCAAGACCCAGTACTTC. Amino acid sequence: CARSFKTQYF.

V and J are TRBV7-9 and TRBJ1-1; D unclear. The ends were cut back, 5 bases at V and 8 bases at J, with 18 bases in the middle. The CDR3 spans 14 residues. Per germline, CDR1 SEHNR and CDR2 FQNEAQ (reference sequence). The CDR3 DNA reads as TGTGCCAGCAGCCAGCTAGACTTATCGATGGAAGCTTTCTTT. Its protein product is CASSQLDLSMEAFF. Full variable domain (missing parts from reference TRBV7-9 and TRBJ1-1): DTGVSQNPRHKITKRGQNVTFRCDPISEHNRLYWYRQTLGQGPEFLTYFQNEAQLEKSRLLSDRFSAERPKGSFSTLEIQRTEQGDSAMYLCASSQLDLSMEAFFGQGTRLTVV.

The chain couples TRBV21-1 to TRBJ1-5; the table's D call, TRBD1, has no DNA check behind it. TRBV21-1 represents a pseudogene. The length of the CDR3 is 17 residues. CDR3 DNA: TGTGCCAGCAGCAAAGACGAAGGGGAAGGGGGCAATCAGCCCCAGCATTTT. Translating gives CASSKDEGEGGNQPQHF.